This is a list of T cell receptor beta chains from one sample in a study of human T cells and chemical hapten exposure. TCRdb passed the RACE reads through MiXCR, listing each CDR3 protein once. This sample has about 380,000 distinct CDR3 sequences; about 6.3% occur once, and the top ten carry less than 6.5%. The material sequenced was whole blood, taken in connection with sensitization to the hapten diphenylcyclopropenone (DPC). The receptors come from a woman aged 18-35 years with alopecia areata. Some clones in this sample may be carry-over from other donors' samples. The CDR3 runs from the conserved cysteine through the conserved F or W. Fields, in order: V gene, D gene, clone size, J gene, CDR3 protein, CDR3 DNA. D genes are given only for firm matches. Clone sizes are given selectively: once, few, many, or a class where the clone is expanded.

TRBV5-1	-	-	TRBJ1-2	CASSLTPGPNYGYTF	TGCGCCAGCAGCTTGACGCCGGGGCCAAACTATGGCTACACCTTC
TRBV6-5	-	-	TRBJ2-5	CASLPGSGTETQYF	TGTGCCAGCTTACCGGGGTCGGGTACAGAGACCCAGTACTTC
TRBV6-5	-	few	TRBJ1-1	CASSLGALLDTEAFF	TGTGCCAGCAGTCTCGGAGCTTTACTGGATACTGAAGCTTTCTTT
TRBV5-1	-	many	TRBJ1-4	CASSRAYNEKLFF	TGCGCCAGCTCGAGGGCGTATAATGAAAAACTGTTTTTT
TRBV6-2/TRBV6-3	-	many	TRBJ2-1	CASSTPSGLGSSYNEQFF	TGTGCCAGCAGTACCCCCTCTGGGCTGGGTAGCTCCTACAATGAGCAGTTCTTC
TRBV20-1	-	few	TRBJ1-3	CSAKTATPGNTIYF	TGCAGTGCTAAGACAGCGACCCCTGGAAACACCATATATTTT
TRBV20-1	TRBD2	-	TRBJ2-3	CSAGTSGGTDTQYF	TGCAGTGCGGGGACTAGCGGGGGAACAGATACGCAGTATTTT
TRBV14	-	many	TRBJ1-4	CASSRLGSEDEKLFF	TGTGCCAGCAGCCGACTTGGCTCGGAAGATGAAAAACTGTTTTTT
TRBV4-1	TRBD1	many	TRBJ1-1	CASSQWTGRSNTEAFF	TGCGCCAGCAGCCAGTGGACAGGGAGGAGCAACACTGAAGCTTTCTTT
TRBV28	-	-	TRBJ1-1	CASTLPGRRNTEAFF	TGTGCCAGCACCCTCCCCGGGCGGAGGAACACTGAAGCTTTCTTT
TRBV9	-	many	TRBJ2-3	CASSVSGKLDTQYF	TGTGCCAGCAGCGTTTCCGGGAAGCTGGATACGCAGTATTTT
TRBV20-1	-	many	TRBJ1-3	CSARDARNSGNTIYF	TGCAGTGCTAGAGATGCAAGGAACTCTGGAAACACCATATATTTT
TRBV5-6	TRBD1	many	TRBJ1-6	CASSVTGGGSALHF	TGTGCCAGCAGCGTGACAGGGGGCGGTTCGGCCCTCCACTTT
TRBV20-1	TRBD2	-	TRBJ2-3	CSARPGLAGKLADTQYF	TGCAGTGCTAGACCGGGACTAGCGGGGAAGCTGGCAGATACGCAGTATTTT
TRBV9	TRBD1	many	TRBJ1-6	CASSVGIGTGVNSPLHF	TGTGCCAGCAGCGTAGGTATTGGGACAGGGGTCAATTCACCCCTCCACTTT
TRBV7-2	TRBD1	many	TRBJ2-3	CASSKGQGSTDTQYF	TGTGCCAGCAGCAAGGGACAGGGTTCCACAGATACGCAGTATTTT
TRBV1	-	-	TRBJ1-5	CTSSQESADNQPQHF	TGCACCAGCAGCCAAGAATCTGCAGACAATCAGCCCCAGCATTTT
TRBV19	-	few	TRBJ1-2	CASRALGDYGYTF	TGTGCCAGCCGGGCGTTAGGCGACTATGGCTACACCTTC
TRBV5-4	TRBD2	few	TRBJ2-1	CASSPTSAVSYNEQFF	TGTGCCAGCAGTCCTACTAGCGCGGTCTCCTACAATGAGCAGTTCTTC
TRBV4-2	TRBD1	few	TRBJ2-7	CASSPWDRRYEQYF	TGTGCCAGCAGCCCGTGGGACAGGCGCTACGAGCAGTACTTC
TRBV6-5	-	many	TRBJ1-1	CASSGQNTEAFF	TGTGCCAGCAGTGGACAGAACACTGAAGCTTTCTTT
TRBV12-3/TRBV12-4	TRBD1	few	TRBJ1-1	CASSLRMTGGAGAEAFF	TGTGCCAGCAGCTTACGAATGACAGGGGGCGCGGGTGCTGAAGCTTTCTTT
TRBV7-2	-	many	TRBJ2-7	CASSSRQARQYF	TGTGCCAGCAGCTCGCGGCAGGCGAGGCAGTACTTC
TRBV29-1	-	few	TRBJ1-1	CSVGMTGGGAEAFF	TGCAGCGTGGGGATGACAGGCGGGGGAGCTGAAGCTTTCTTT
TRBV5-1	TRBD1	-	TRBJ1-2	CASSADRGRAYGYTF	TGCGCCAGCAGCGCCGACAGGGGGCGCGCCTATGGCTACACCTTC
TRBV6-1	-	-	TRBJ1-1	CASGLPNTEAFF	TGTGCCAGTGGACTGCCGAACACTGAAGCTTTCTTT
TRBV7-8	-	many	TRBJ1-4	CASSLPHGTYNEKLFF	TGTGCCAGCAGCTTACCCCACGGAACTTATAATGAAAAACTGTTTTTT
TRBV6-1	TRBD2	-	TRBJ2-3	CASSDGSGGPADTQYF	TGTGCCAGCAGTGATGGTAGCGGGGGACCCGCAGATACGCAGTATTTT
TRBV6-5	-	many	TRBJ1-2	CASSPGRGDYGYTF	TGTGCCAGCAGTCCGGGACGGGGAGACTATGGCTACACCTTC
TRBV6-5	TRBD1	many	TRBJ1-2	CASSWTGDGGYTF	TGTGCCAGCAGTTGGACAGGGGATGGTGGCTACACCTTC
TRBV6-1	-	many	TRBJ1-5	CASSDLAGSNQPQHF	TGTGCCAGCAGTGACCTAGCAGGTAGCAATCAGCCCCAGCATTTT
TRBV2	TRBD1	few	TRBJ2-2	CASAGTEHTGELFF	TGTGCCAGTGCAGGGACAGAACATACCGGGGAGCTGTTTTTT
TRBV5-6	-	many	TRBJ2-3	CASSRIAAGDTQYF	TGTGCCAGCAGCCGTATAGCCGCCGGAGATACGCAGTATTTT
TRBV20-1	-	many	TRBJ2-7	CSANTDEPLDYEQYF	TGCAGTGCTAATACGGACGAGCCCCTCGATTACGAGCAGTACTTC
TRBV28	-	many	TRBJ2-6	CASSSPGRLGANVLTF	TGTGCCAGCAGTTCCCCCGGCAGGCTTGGGGCCAACGTCCTGACTTTC